These T cell receptor beta chains were read from a single sample in a study of post-analysis software for immune sequencing data. One entry per CDR3 protein results from TCRdb running MiXCR on the PCR reads. The table includes about 810,000 distinct CDR3 sequences, roughly 58% detected once. The specimen sequenced was blood. The receptors come from a girl between 5 and 17 years old with multiple sclerosis. Each CDR3 is given with its conserved first and last residue. A D gene is named only where the DNA matches it firmly. Clone sizes are given selectively: once, few, many, or a class where the clone is expanded.

>TRBJ1-1|TRBV5-1|NA|few
CASSLGIGTEAFF
TGCGCCAGCAGCTTGGGGATTGGCACTGAAGCTTTCTTT
>TRBJ2-7|TRBV20-1|TRBD2|NA
CSARDKPGLALYEQYF
TGCAGTGCTAGAGATAAGCCCGGACTAGCTTTGTACGAGCAGTACTTC
>TRBJ2-7|TRBV4-1|NA|NA
CASSQAGLGINEQYF
TGCGCCAGCAGCCAAGCGGGATTGGGTATCAACGAGCAGTACTTC
>TRBJ2-7|TRBV12-3/TRBV12-4|TRBD2|NA
CASRLLAEDEQYF
TGTGCCAGCAGGCTCCTAGCGGAGGACGAGCAGTACTTC
>TRBJ2-3|TRBV20-1|NA|NA
CSARRGGTFTDTQYF
TGCAGTGCTAGACGGGGCGGGACTTTCACAGATACGCAGTATTTT
>TRBJ2-7|TRBV29-1|TRBD1|few
CSGTGPYEQYF
TGCAGCGGGACAGGGCCCTACGAGCAGTACTTC
>TRBJ2-1|TRBV7-9|NA|NA
CASSILALSSYNEQFF
TGTGCCAGCAGCATACTAGCCCTAAGCTCCTACAATGAGCAGTTCTTC
>TRBJ2-7|TRBV29-1|NA|NA
CSVQDKFPSTEQYF
TGCAGCGTACAAGATAAATTCCCCTCTACCGAGCAGTACTTC
>TRBJ1-1|TRBV7-9|NA|NA
CASSFIGSRAEAFF
TGTGCCAGCAGCTTTATAGGTTCGAGGGCTGAGGCTTTCTTT
>TRBJ2-3|TRBV12-3/TRBV12-4|NA|few
CASSFGGITDTQYF
TGTGCCAGCAGTTTTGGGGGGATTACAGATACGCAGTATTTT
>TRBJ2-7|TRBV5-1|TRBD1|NA
CASSAQGATSYEQYF
TGCGCCAGCAGCGCCCAGGGGGCTACCTCCTACGAGCAGTACTTC
>TRBJ1-5|TRBV2|NA|NA
CASSGTSGNQPQHF
TGTGCCAGCAGTGGAACCTCAGGCAATCAGCCCCAGCATTTT
>TRBJ2-4|TRBV21-1|NA|once
CASSSHRVRKAKNIQYF
TGTGCCAGCAGCAGTCACAGGGTTAGAAAAGCCAAAAACATTCAGTACTTC
>TRBJ1-2|TRBV12-5|TRBD1|few
CASRDSLVYGYTF
TGTGCTAGTAGGGACAGCTTGGTCTATGGCTACACCTTC
>TRBJ2-5|TRBV5-1|NA|NA
CASSRGTQQETQYF
TGCGCCAGCAGCCGCGGGACTCAACAAGAGACCCAGTACTTC
>TRBJ1-2|TRBV15|TRBD1|many
CATSRGKGDRAYGYTF
TGTGCCACCAGCAGAGGAAAAGGGGACAGGGCCTATGGCTACACCTTC
>TRBJ2-7|TRBV6-5|TRBD1|few
CASSLQGMGEQYF
TGTGCCAGCAGTCTACAGGGGATGGGTGAGCAGTACTTC
>TRBJ2-7|TRBV3-1|NA|NA
CASRPFDAGEQYF
TGTGCCAGCAGGCCCTTTGACGCCGGCGAGCAGTACTTC
>TRBJ2-1|TRBV7-8|TRBD1|NA
CASSPLSRGNEQFF
TGTGCCAGCAGTCCATTAAGCAGGGGGAATGAGCAGTTCTTC
>TRBJ2-1|TRBV12-3/TRBV12-4|NA|once
CASSLPGLNNEQFF
TGTGCCAGCAGTCTCCCCGGACTTAACAATGAGCAGTTCTTC
>TRBJ2-1|TRBV5-1|NA|few
CASSLDLGRDEQFF
TGCGCCAGCAGCTTGGATCTGGGTAGGGATGAGCAGTTCTTC
>TRBJ1-1|TRBV29-1|NA|once
CSVEKAGNTEAFF
TGCAGCGTTGAAAAAGCAGGGAACACTGAAGCTTTCTTT
>TRBJ2-7|TRBV28|NA|NA
CASSLQGRDYEQYF
TGTGCCAGCAGTCTCCAAGGACGGGACTACGAGCAGTACTTC
>TRBJ2-5|TRBV4-1|NA|few
CASSQGPASEEQYF
TGCGCCAGCAGCCAGGGCCCAGCGTCGGAGGAGCAGTACTTC
>TRBJ1-1|TRBV6-6|NA|few
CASSYALTGMNTEAFF
TGTGCCAGCAGTTACGCCCTAACAGGAATGAACACTGAAGCTTTCTTT
>TRBJ2-7|TRBV18|TRBD1|few
CASSRPGQGFSYEQYF
TGTGCCAGCTCACGTCCCGGACAGGGGTTCTCCTACGAGCAGTACTTC
>TRBJ2-4|TRBV20-1|NA|NA
CSARDRASAKNIQYF
TGCAGTGCTAGAGACAGGGCTTCAGCCAAAAACATTCAGTACTTC
>TRBJ1-2|TRBV12-3/TRBV12-4|NA|NA
CAGSLRSIPGRGYTF
TGTGCCGGCAGTTTAAGGTCAATTCCAGGCAGGGGCTACACCTTC
>TRBJ2-7|TRBV3-1|TRBD2|NA
CASSQAGTSGAPYEQYF
TGTGCCAGCAGCCAAGCCGGGACTAGCGGTGCCCCCTACGAGCAGTACTTC
>TRBJ2-5|TRBV5-1|TRBD1|few
CASRPGQKETQYF
TGCGCCAGCAGACCGGGACAGAAAGAGACCCAGTACTTC
>TRBJ2-3|TRBV29-1|NA|NA
CSVEFSLLDTQYF
TGCAGCGTTGAATTTTCACTTCTAGATACGCAGTATTTT
>TRBJ1-2|TRBV6-5|NA|NA
CASSYGVRGYGYTF
TGTGCCAGCAGTTACGGGGTGAGGGGCTATGGCTACACCTTC
>TRBJ2-7|TRBV5-1|TRBD1|NA
CASSLGQGVPGEQYF
TGCGCCAGCAGCTTGGGGCAGGGGGTCCCGGGAGAGCAGTACTTC
>TRBJ1-1|TRBV29-1|NA|NA
CSVGEFLMNTEAFF
TGCAGCGTTGGTGAGTTCCTCATGAACACTGAAGCTTTCTTT
>TRBJ2-6|TRBV6-4|TRBD1|many
CASSDGSGGISGANVLTF
TGTGCCAGCAGTGACGGATCAGGGGGCATATCTGGGGCCAACGTCCTGACTTTC
>TRBJ1-2|TRBV5-1|NA|few
CASSPDQGTRYGYTF
TGCGCCAGCAGCCCTGACCAGGGGACACGGTATGGCTACACCTTC
>TRBJ2-7|TRBV5-1|NA|NA
CASSLGQPSSYEQYF
TGTGCCAGCAGCTTAGGACAGCCCTCATCCTACGAGCAGTACTTC
>TRBJ1-5|TRBV12-3/TRBV12-4|NA|many
CASSPSRGSGNQPQHF
TGTGCCAGCAGTCCCTCAAGAGGGTCGGGCAATCAGCCCCAGCATTTT
>TRBJ2-4|TRBV5-1|NA|NA
CASQNGPETTEQYF
TGCGCCAGCCAAAACGGGCCCGAGACTACTGAGCAGTACTTC
>TRBJ2-1|TRBV29-1|NA|few
CSVGGGGPNEQFF
TGCAGCGTGGGGGGAGGAGGGCCCAATGAGCAGTTCTTC
>TRBJ2-5|TRBV18|NA|NA
CASSPGHGETQYF
TGTGCCAGCTCACCCGGTCACGGAGAGACCCAGTACTTC
>TRBJ2-5|TRBV18|TRBD1|NA
CASSPLGPGGQETQYF
TGTGCCAGCTCACCACTTGGGCCAGGGGGCCAGGAGACCCAGTACTTC
>TRBJ1-2|TRBV6-5|NA|NA
CASSYSVYWGESGYTF
TGTGCCAGCAGTTACTCCGTATATTGGGGGGAGTCCGGCTACACCTTC
>TRBJ1-5|TRBV20-1|TRBD1|few
CSARRGQGNQPQHF
TGCAGTGCTAGGAGAGGACAGGGTAATCAGCCCCAGCATTTT
>TRBJ2-7|TRBV20-1|TRBD1|NA
CSAQNRDSGYGREQYF
TGCAGTGCTCAGAACCGGGACAGCGGTTACGGGCGCGAGCAGTACTTC
>TRBJ2-7|TRBV27|NA|many
CASGVVGSYEQYF
TGTGCCAGTGGGGTCGTAGGCTCCTACGAGCAGTACTTC
>TRBJ2-7|TRBV18|NA|once
CASSPPSRASYEQYF
TGTGCCAGCTCACCACCGTCACGGGCCTCCTACGAGCAGTACTTC
>TRBJ2-5|TRBV6-1|NA|NA
CASNYRSFSQETQYF
TGTGCCAGCAACTACAGGTCTTTTAGTCAAGAGACCCAGTACTTC
>TRBJ2-7|TRBV6-5|NA|few
CASSYRLGEQYF
TGTGCCAGCAGTTACCGCCTAGGCGAGCAGTACTTC
>TRBJ2-1|TRBV7-9|NA|NA
CASSFGGMDEQFF
TGTGCCAGCAGCTTCGGCGGGATGGATGAGCAGTTCTTC